The rows below give T cell receptor beta chains drawn from one sample of a study of T cell changes during pregnancy in multiple sclerosis. Some clones are missing from TCRdb's copy, which holds only in-frame ones; the method was immunoSEQ multiplex PCR. The sample consists of roughly 70,000 clones, approximately 92% of them appearing once. The specimen was peripheral blood, collected before pregnancy. These receptors came from a female donor with multiple sclerosis, enrolled in a pregnancy study. Each CDR3 is given with its conserved first and last residue. The order of the fields is D gene, V gene, J gene, CDR3 protein, CDR3 DNA. A D gene is named only where the DNA matches it firmly.

>-|TRBV6-5|TRBJ2-7
CASRPGVSYEQYF
TGTGCCAGCAGGCCAGGGGTCTCCTACGAGCAGTACTTC
>-|TRBV19|TRBJ1-5
CASSIVGGEKQPQHF
TGTGCCAGTAGTATAGTTGGAGGGGAAAAACAGCCCCAGCATTTT
>TRBD2|TRBV15|TRBJ2-7
CATSKGTSGWATYEQYF
TGTGCCACCAGCAAGGGGACTAGCGGGTGGGCGACCTACGAGCAGTACTTC
>TRBD1|TRBV9|TRBJ2-7
CASSQGQGDEQYF
TGTGCCAGCAGCCAAGGACAGGGCGACGAGCAGTACTTC
>TRBD2|TRBV7-2|TRBJ2-3
CASSTVLATHGSTDTQYF
TGTGCCAGCAGCACGGTACTAGCGACACATGGGAGCACAGATACGCAGTATTTT
>-|TRBV4-2|TRBJ2-5
CASSQDGSGTLGEETQYF
TGTGCCAGCAGCCAAGATGGTAGTGGGACTCTCGGAGAAGAGACCCAGTACTTC
>TRBD2|TRBV7-6|TRBJ2-3
CASSLPLRGERVADTQYF
TGTGCCAGCAGCTTACCCCTTCGGGGGGAGAGGGTAGCAGATACGCAGTATTTT
>-|TRBV28|TRBJ1-1
CASPALGGQPDTEAFF
TGTGCCAGTCCCGCCCTCGGGGGTCAACCGGACACTGAAGCTTTCTTT
>TRBD2|TRBV5-1|TRBJ2-5
CASSLTSGVRTQYF
TGCGCCAGCAGCTTGACTAGCGGGGTGAGGACCCAGTACTTC
>-|TRBV5-8|TRBJ1-5
CASSLEQAAYSNQPQHF
TGTGCCAGCAGCTTGGAACAGGCTGCTTATAGCAATCAGCCCCAGCATTTT
>TRBD2|TRBV7-9|TRBJ2-1
CASSPRLAGERSSYNEQFF
TGTGCCAGCAGCCCCCGACTAGCGGGAGAGCGAAGCTCCTACAATGAGCAGTTCTTC
>-|TRBV11-3|TRBJ2-2
CASSFGRSNTGELFF
TGTGCCAGCAGCTTTGGGAGATCGAACACCGGGGAGCTGTTTTTT
>-|TRBV11-3|TRBJ2-2
CASSPPGDSGELFF
TGTGCCAGCAGCCCCCCCGGGGATTCCGGGGAGCTGTTTTTT
>-|TRBV7-9|TRBJ2-5
CASSLRQGYQETQYF
TGTGCCAGCAGCTTGAGGCAGGGATACCAAGAGACCCAGTACTTC
>TRBD2|TRBV19|TRBJ2-2
CASSTSGSNTGELFF
TGTGCCAGTAGTACTAGCGGAAGCAACACCGGGGAGCTGTTTTTT
>-|TRBV21-1|TRBJ2-3
CASSDRVPDTQYF
TGTGCCAGCAGCGACAGGGTCCCAGATACGCAGTATTTT
>-|TRBV19|TRBJ1-1
CASSMGWGGNTEAFF
TGTGCCAGTAGTATGGGGTGGGGGGGGAACACTGAAGCTTTCTTT
>TRBD1|TRBV15|TRBJ2-7
CATSRGTGGSYEQYF
TGTGCCACCAGCAGAGGGACAGGGGGCTCCTACGAGCAGTACTTC
>-|TRBV21-1|TRBJ1-5
CASSKARRAQPQHF
TGTGCCAGCAGCAAAGCGCGGAGGGCACAGCCCCAGCATTTT
>-|TRBV10-3|TRBJ1-1
CAIRPEANTEAFF
TGTGCCATCAGACCGGAGGCGAACACTGAAGCTTTCTTT
>-|TRBV7-8|TRBJ2-7
CASSWDTLYEQYF
TGTGCCAGCAGCTGGGACACTCTCTACGAGCAGTACTTC
>TRBD2|TRBV5-1|TRBJ2-1
CASSLAGAGGSYNEQFF
TGCGCCAGCAGCTTGGCCGGGGCGGGAGGTTCCTACAATGAGCAGTTCTTC